This passage covers 17 T cell receptor beta chains from one sample sequenced in a study of cytomegalovirus exposure and HLA in healthy donors. Amplification used 60 Vbeta primers and 13 Jbeta primers. Sequencing used immunoSEQ multiplex PCR; TCRdb keeps in-frame clones, though not all of them. The repertoire holds fewer than 200,000 clones, with about four fifths as singletons. Material: PBMCs. The receptors stem from a woman aged 50 to 60 in good health and CMV-seronegative.

The chain recombines TRBV5-1 with TRBJ2-5, with 15 nucleotides matching TRBD2. The CDR3 is made up of 17 amino acids. After removal of 4 bases from V and 2 bases from J, the junction contained 6 bases not matched to a gene. Germline V lookup: CDR1 SGHRS, CDR2 YFSETQ. CDR3 amino acids: CASSPGLAGGTQETQYF. The CDR3 DNA sequence: TGCGCCAGCAGCCCAGGACTAGCGGGAGGGACGCAAGAGACCCAGTACTTC. Full variable domain (missing parts from reference TRBV5-1 and TRBJ2-5): KAGVTQTPRYLIKTRGQQVTLSCSPISGHRSVSWYQQTPGQGLQFLFEYFSETQRNKGNFPGRFSGRQFSNSRSEMNVSTLELGDSALYLCASSPGLAGGTQETQYFGPGTRLLVL.

V and J are TRBV15 and TRBJ2-3; TRBD1 might be the D (5 bases). The V end was cut by 2 bases, the J end by 7 bases, with 13 bases between. CDR3 size: 14 residues. The germline V gene has CDR1 LNHNV and CDR2 YYDKDF (reference sequence). The CDR3 here is CATSRSDTGYTQYF. CDR3 bases: TGTGCCACCAGCAGATCTGATACAGGCTATACGCAGTATTTT.

This chain joins TRBV11-2 and TRBJ2-7; 7 bases align to TRBD2. Looked up from germline, CDR1 is SGHAT and CDR2 is FQNNGV. The CDR3 sequence is 15 residues long. V lost 5 bases to trimming and J lost 3 bases; unmatched junction nucleotides: 10. The CDR3 DNA sequence: TGTGCCAGCAGCCCCGGTGGGGGGGGGAGCTACGAGCAGTACTTC. Its translation is CASSPGGGGSYEQYF.

The chain recombines TRBV7-9 with TRBJ1-1, with 10 bases that match TRBD1. In germline, CDR1 is SEHNR, CDR2 FQNEAQ (reference sequence). After removal of 5 bases from V and 7 bases from J, the junction contained 7 bases not matched to a gene. CDR3 length: 14 amino acids. The CDR3 loop is CASSPPGQGGEAFF. In DNA form, the CDR3 reads TGTGCCAGCAGCCCACCAGGACAGGGGGGTGAAGCTTTCTTT.

V usage is TRBV2 and J usage is TRBJ1-2; TRBD1 is a possible D gene (6 bases). The germline V and J ends were trimmed by 6 bases and 2 bases, with 13 bases remaining between them. The germline V gene has CDR1 SNHLY and CDR2 FYNNEI. The CDR3 is 14 amino acids. The CDR3 region is CASSRDQGNYGYTF. CDR3 sequence (DNA): TGTGCCAGCAGCCGGGACCAGGGGAACTATGGCTACACCTTC.

The chain recombines TRBV7-2 with TRBJ1-2; the D gene is possibly TRBD1 (5 bases). There are 13 residues in the CDR3. The V and J ends lost 7 bases and 8 bases respectively, with 17 bases between them. Germline CDR1 SGHTA, CDR2 FQGNSA. As DNA, the CDR3 is TGTGCCAGCACCAACCAGCCCGGGGGGGGCTACACCTTC. The encoded protein is CASTNQPGGGYTF.

The V and J genes are TRBV15 and TRBJ2-1, with 12 bases identical to TRBD2. This CDR3 comprises 16 residues. CDR1 is LNHNV, CDR2 YYDKDF, per germline (reference sequence). The V gene end was trimmed by 2 bases and the J gene end by 8 bases; junction bases not matched to a gene: 7. The CDR3 sequence is CATSRLSSGGDDEQFF. DNA of the CDR3: TGTGCCACCAGCAGATTATCTAGCGGGGGGGACGATGAGCAGTTCTTC.

This clone has more than one count but fewer than ten. The chain uses TRBV18 and TRBJ2-2, with 7 bases identical to TRBD2. V lost 3 bases and J lost 6; bases outside the gene matches: 7. This CDR3 is built from 15 residues. Germline V CDR1 and CDR2: KGHSH, LQKENI. The CDR3 DNA is TGTGCCAGCTCACCTATCCCCCGGGAGGCCGGGGAGCTGTTTTTT. Residues: CASSPIPREAGELFF.

V and J are TRBV5-1 and TRBJ2-1; 7 bases fit TRBD2. The germline V gene encodes CDR1 SGHRS and CDR2 YFSETQ. V lost 4 bases to trimming and J lost 7 bases; unmatched junction nucleotides: 14. There are 16 residues in the CDR3. The CDR3 sequence: CASSKRAGASENEQFF. CDR3 bases: TGCGCCAGCAGCAAAAGGGCGGGAGCTAGTGAGAATGAGCAGTTCTTC.

The chain recombines TRBV7-3 with TRBJ2-5, with TRBD2 matching over 12 bases. Germline V lookup: CDR1 SGHTA, CDR2 FQGTGA. After removal of 1 base from V and 5 bases from J, the junction contained 8 bases not matched to a gene. This CDR3 has 17 residues. The CDR3 DNA reads TGTGCCAGCAGCTTAAGGGCTAGCGGGGGGGCCGGGGAGACCCAGTACTTC. Its translation: CASSLRASGGAGETQYF.

The table lists this clone with a few counts. This rearrangement joins TRBV6-5 to TRBJ2-7, with 8 bases fitting TRBD2. CDR1 is MNHEY and CDR2 is SVGAGI in the germline V gene. The CDR3 is 13 amino acids. V was clipped by 5 bases and J by 5 bases; unmatched bases: 5. CDR3 sequence reads: CASSRREDDEQYF. The CDR3 DNA reads as TGTGCCAGCAGTCGGCGGGAGGACGACGAGCAGTACTTC.

The gene calls are TRBV6-1 and TRBJ1-6; the match to TRBD1 covers 7 bases. The J segment lost 9 bases and the V segment lost 7 bases, leaving 12 bases of the junction unmatched. The length of the CDR3 is 15 residues. Germline CDR1 is MNHNS and CDR2 is SASEGT. CDR3 in amino acids: CASTRGQEGSSPLHF. CDR3 sequence (DNA): TGTGCCAGCACTCGTGGACAGGAGGGGTCTTCACCCCTCCACTTT.

V gene TRBV5-1 combines with J gene TRBJ1-6; 11 bases are a match to TRBD1. Germline CDR1 is SGHRS and CDR2 is YFSETQ. The CDR3 consists of 15 residues. J lost 6 bases, V lost 6 bases, and 5 bases had no gene match. The CDR3, as DNA: TGCGCCAGCAAAACGGGACAGGGGGGTAATTCACCCCTCCACTTT. It specifies CASKTGQGGNSPLHF.

The V gene is TRBV27, the J gene TRBJ1-2; D unclear. In germline, CDR1 is MNHEY, CDR2 SMNVEV (reference sequence). The CDR3 consists of 13 residues. V was clipped by 2 bases and J by 6 bases, with 10 bases between them. The CDR3 nucleotides read TGTGCCAGCAGTTTACTCAGGACTCATGGCTACACCTTC. It specifies CASSLLRTHGYTF.

V usage is TRBV12-5 and J usage is TRBJ1-1, with TRBD1 identical over 7 bases. This CDR3 comprises 14 residues. Germline CDR1 is LGHNT and CDR2 is FRNRAP. V lost 4 bases to trimming and J lost 1 base; unmatched junction nucleotides: 3. CDR3 nucleotide sequence: TGTGCTAGTGGTTGGGGGACAGCGAACACTGAAGCTTTCTTT. This sequence encodes CASGWGTANTEAFF. The variable domain in full, completed from reference TRBV12-5 and TRBJ1-1, reads DARVTQTPRHKVTEMGQEVTMRCQPILGHNTVFWYRQTMMQGLELLAYFRNRAPLDDSGMPKDRFSAEMPDATLATLKIQPSEPRDSAVYFCASGWGTANTEAFFGQGTRLTVV.

CDR3 sequence: CASSPLGSNTGELFF. The CDR3 DNA reads TGTGCCAGCAGCCCTCTCGGTTCCAACACCGGGGAGCTGTTTTTT. The rearrangement uses TRBV9 and TRBJ2-2; D is undetermined. The germline CDR1 and CDR2 sequences are SGDLS and YYNGEE. With 4 bases removed from V and 2 bases from J, the gap between germline ends came to 12 bases. CDR3 size: 15 residues.

For this clone: A read error may account for a junction end that differs from germline. The chain carries TRBV5-1 and TRBJ2-5; D uncertain. The CDR3 length is 13 residues. Germline V lookup: CDR1 SGHRS, CDR2 YFSETQ. CDR3 sequence (DNA): TGTGCCAGCAGCCTGACGAGGAAGGAGACCCAGTACTTC. Protein sequence: CASSLTRKETQYF.